Listed here is a single TCR beta chain. Its cognate antigen is unknown. 13 Jbeta primers and 60 Vbeta primers were used for the PCR. TCRdb keeps only in-frame clones here, not all; method: immunoSEQ multiplex PCR. The data hold fewer than 85,000 clones, with around 80% observed a single time. Trimming removed 0 bases from V and 2 bases from J, with 8 bases in between. Germline CDR1 is SGHNT and CDR2 is YYREEE (reference sequence). The CDR3 extends over 14 amino acids. This entry is derived from a study of cytomegalovirus exposure and HLA in healthy donors. Overall study findings and caveats: Analyzed later, most CMV-associated TCR beta chains appeared HLA-restricted. Analysis was carried out at a later point, and it linked a missense DCLRE1C variant to TCR beta V- and J-gene trimming.

The V call is TRBV5-4, the J call TRBJ2-5; tentatively, D is TRBD2 (5 bases). Sample: PBMCs. This sequence was found in a male donor in good health and CMV-seropositive. CDR3 sequence: CASSLAGLQETQYF. In DNA form, the CDR3 reads TGTGCCAGCAGCTTGGCGGGGTTGCAAGAGACCCAGTACTTC.